Listed below are T cell receptor beta chains from one sample, sequenced in a study of technical replicates of blood from several donors. Sequencing used immunoSEQ multiplex PCR; TCRdb keeps in-frame clones, though not all of them. This table has around 100,000 clones, approximately 94% appearing once. Sequenced sample: T cells isolated from PBMCs. All receptors come from a human donor in good health. CDR3s leave out the opening cysteine and the closing phenylalanine or tryptophan. Fields, in order: J gene, V gene, clone size, CDR3 protein. Size tells how often a clone was seen (once, few, many) or the class of an expanded clone, and some rows leave it out.

>TRBJ1-1|TRBV2|few
AGRQNTEAF
>TRBJ2-1|TRBV4-3|.
ASSQERGQGYNEQF
>TRBJ2-7|TRBV7-6|.
ASSPWGELGDEQY
>TRBJ2-1|TRBV15|.
ATSRGTSGTDEQF
>TRBJ1-1|TRBV6-5|.
ASRIPGSYTEAF
>TRBJ1-1|TRBV5-1|few
ASTSGPEAF
>TRBJ1-2|TRBV7-2|.
ASSFPGNYGYT
>TRBJ2-7|TRBV19|.
ASSIQGVYEQY
>TRBJ2-7|TRBV7-8|.
ASSSRTSGIYEQY
>TRBJ1-1|TRBV6-5|.
ASAQVRGSMSAF
>TRBJ2-2|TRBV6-5|.
ASSYTGNTGELF
>TRBJ2-7|TRBV28|.
ASSLSRQPYHSYEQY
>TRBJ2-6|TRBV2|.
ASSQTVNVLT
>TRBJ1-3|TRBV21-1|.
ARIDNNSGNTIY
>TRBJ1-2|TRBV6-5|.
ASSTDRGGYT
>TRBJ2-5|TRBV7-9|.
ASSLLGGGVSETQY
>TRBJ2-3|TRBV6-4|.
ASSPGLAVRRTQY
>TRBJ2-6|TRBV6-4|once
ASSDSSRRSGANVLT
>TRBJ2-2|TRBV9|.
ASSASNPGELF
>TRBJ1-2|TRBV7-9|.
ASSFQGDRDKDGYT
>TRBJ1-2|TRBV19|.
ASSTPQKLYGYT
>TRBJ2-5|TRBV29-1|.
SVESRVQETQY
>TRBJ1-3|TRBV6-5|.
ASRPVSGNTIY
>TRBJ1-4|TRBV30|.
AWGSDEKLF
>TRBJ1-4|TRBV7-8|.
ASSVGTLDSATNEKLF
>TRBJ1-3|TRBV5-1|.
ASSSYSSGNTIY
>TRBJ1-1|TRBV10-3|.
AIGQGEVSTEAF
>TRBJ2-2|TRBV9|.
ASSLAGNTGELF
>TRBJ1-4|TRBV11-2|.
ASSFQPAGEKLF
>TRBJ1-5|TRBV27|.
ASSFTGGGQPQH
>TRBJ1-3|TRBV5-8|.
ASSLLLSSGNTIY
>TRBJ1-1|TRBV6-5|.
ASSYSPSGGAF
>TRBJ1-2|TRBV4-1|.
ASSQESGYGYT
>TRBJ1-1|TRBV6-6|.
ASSYSGSEAF
>TRBJ1-4|TRBV28|.
ASSLANQREKLF
>TRBJ1-1|TRBV27|.
ASSQGSAEAF
>TRBJ2-7|TRBV7-9|.
ASSGHFPYEQY
>TRBJ2-7|TRBV6-5|.
ASSSSGIKQY
>TRBJ1-2|TRBV15|.
ATSKSDRDAYGYT
>TRBJ1-2|TRBV19|.
ASWTGERLSYGYT
>TRBJ2-2|TRBV7-2|.
ASSSSNTGELF
>TRBJ2-1|TRBV7-9|.
ASSWGAYNEQF
>TRBJ1-3|TRBV11-2|.
ASSLGLSGNTIY
>TRBJ2-7|TRBV9|.
ASSPGGGFEYEQY
>TRBJ2-3|TRBV4-2|.
ASSLFPRVGLDTQY
>TRBJ2-2|TRBV6-6|.
ASSYRGSSTGELF
>TRBJ1-1|TRBV6-1|.
ASRGKTGWWTEAF
>TRBJ2-7|TRBV19|.
ASSNPGQGVYEQY
>TRBJ2-7|TRBV15|.
ATSGGLAGSYEQY
>TRBJ2-7|TRBV9|.
ASSSSLTSFQYEQY
>TRBJ2-7|TRBV11-2|once
ASSLELAGGDEQY
>TRBJ2-1|TRBV21-1|.
ASSKAGIWVAGGLVYNEQF
>TRBJ1-2|TRBV9|.
ASSAEGTANYGYT
>TRBJ2-6|TRBV23-1|.
ASSQSGDRANSGANVLT
>TRBJ2-3|TRBV11-2|.
ASSLPGGGEDTQY
>TRBJ2-7|TRBV6-5|.
ASNPGHLAYEQY
>TRBJ1-2|TRBV4-1|.
ASSQEGRWGYT
>TRBJ1-2|TRBV28|.
ASSPLSRGYT
>TRBJ1-4|TRBV15|.
ATHRGYNEKLF
>TRBJ1-4|TRBV7-9|.
ASSFAERRTGNEKLF